This entry lists 22 T cell receptor beta chains sequenced from one sample in a study of shared clonotypes between healthy human individuals. Sequenced by immunoSEQ multiplex PCR; TCRdb stores in-frame clones only, minus some. The sample holds about 1.5 million clones, around 98% seen once. Sequencing used naive CD4+ T cells sorted from blood. Subset indicated: CD45RA+ positively selected. The origin of the receptors is a young man in good health.

This chain uses TRBV6-5 with TRBJ1-5; D is unresolved. Between the trimmed V and J ends, which lost 6 bases and 4 bases, there was a span of 16 bases. CDR1 MNHEY and CDR2 SVGAGI come from the germline V gene. The CDR3 totals 15 residues. The CDR3, as DNA: TGTGCCAGCAGCTCGCGGGGTACTGGGAATCAGCCCCAGCATTTT. Translating it yields CASSSRGTGNQPQHF.

The chain couples TRBV20-1 to TRBJ2-5, with a weak D call TRBD2 (5 bases). Trimming pared 6 bases from V and 7 bases from J, leaving 12 bases between. The germline V gene has CDR1 DFQATT and CDR2 SNEGSKA (reference sequence). The CDR3 contains 11 residues. The CDR3 loop is CSAKERRTQYF. CDR3 nucleotides: TGCAGTGCGAAGGAGCGGCGGACCCAGTACTTC.

V gene TRBV6-5 combines with J gene TRBJ2-7; perhaps D is TRBD1 or TRBD2 (5 bases each). This CDR3 has 12 residues. Germline loops: CDR1 MNHEY, CDR2 SVGAGI. The germline V and J ends were trimmed by 7 bases and 4 bases, with 11 bases remaining between them. The CDR3 loop is CASKRGEYEQYF. CDR3 DNA sequence: TGTGCCAGCAAAAGAGGGGAGTACGAGCAGTACTTC.

J is TRBJ1-5 and V is TRBV27, with 7 bases aligning to TRBD1. Germline V lookup: CDR1 MNHEY, CDR2 SMNVEV (reference sequence). V shed 9 bases and J 4 bases; nucleotides not matched to a gene: 12. This CDR3 has 15 residues. The CDR3 region has the DNA TGTGCCAGTAGCCTCGGGACAGACTGGAATCAGCCCCAGCATTTT. This encodes CASSLGTDWNQPQHF.

The table lists this clone with a count of one. CDR3 protein: CASSLDAGLANTIYF. The DNA of the CDR3 is TGCGCCAGCAGCTTGGACGCGGGTCTTGCAAACACCATATATTTT. This sequence joins TRBV5-1 and TRBJ1-3, with D unresolved. Germline V CDR1 and CDR2: SGHRS, YFSETQ. The CDR3 consists of 15 residues. Trimming shortened V by 0 bases and J by 6 bases, and 13 bases separated the two germline ends.

The rearrangement joins TRBV25-1 to TRBJ2-5, with 8 bases matching TRBD1. This CDR3 region has 13 residues. The junction had 4 bases not matched to a gene; V was cut back by 5 bases and J by 5 bases. Per the germline V gene, CDR1 is MGHDK and CDR2 is SYGVNS. Written as DNA, the CDR3 is TGTGCCAGCAGTAACAGGGGGTGGGAGACCCAGTACTTC. Encoded protein: CASSNRGWETQYF. The variable domain in full, completed from reference TRBV25-1 and TRBJ2-5, reads EADIYQTPRYLVIGTGKKITLECSQTMGHDKMYWYQQDPGMELHLIHYSYGVNSTEKGDLSSESTVSRIRTEHFPLTLESARPSHTSQYLCASSNRGWETQYFGPGTRLLVL.

The J gene is TRBJ1-1, the V gene TRBV6-1; D not certain. The CDR3 sequence is 13 residues long. Trimming took 4 bases from V and 4 from J, leaving 10 bases between them. Looked up from germline, CDR1 is MNHNS and CDR2 is SASEGT. CDR3 sequence (DNA): TGTGCCAGCAGTGGATACAGTCCCACTGAAGCTTTCTTT. Encoded protein: CASSGYSPTEAFF.

The chain combines TRBV7-9 with TRBJ2-3, with D uncertain. CDR1 is SEHNR and CDR2 is FQNEAQ in the germline V gene (reference sequence). Trimming shortened V by 2 bases and J by 3 bases, and 18 bases separated the two germline ends. This CDR3 has 17 residues. As DNA, the CDR3 is TGTGCCAGCAGCTTACCGTGGACCGTTCTTGGGACAGATACGCAGTATTTT. Amino acids: CASSLPWTVLGTDTQYF.

In DNA form, the CDR3 reads TGCTCTTCTACTGGTAACACTGAAGCTTTCTTT. Translated: CSSTGNTEAFF. The rearrangement links TRBV20-1 to TRBJ1-1; D is undetermined. Germline V gives CDR1 DFQATT, CDR2 SNEGSKA (reference sequence). CDR3 length: 11 residues.

The chain carries TRBV5-1 and TRBJ2-5, with D perhaps TRBD1 (5 bases). Germline V lookup: CDR1 SGHRS, CDR2 YFSETQ. The V end lost 0 bases, the J end lost 5 bases, and 11 bases lay between the germline ends. The CDR3 length is 14 residues. CDR3 in amino acids: CASSLGQGWETQYF. The CDR3 DNA reads as TGCGCCAGCAGCTTGGGGCAGGGATGGGAGACCCAGTACTTC.

The rearrangement links TRBV18 to TRBJ1-1, with D hard to call. Germline CDR1 reads KGHSH; CDR2 reads LQKENI. CDR3 length equals 12 residues. V lost 6 bases to trimming and J lost 7 bases, with 12 bases between them. DNA of the CDR3: TGTGCCAGCTCCACGGCACCTAATGAAGCTTTCTTT. It specifies CASSTAPNEAFF.

Written as DNA, the CDR3 is TGCAGCGGACAGGGTTACGAGCAGTACTTC. It translates to CSGQGYEQYF. The V gene is TRBV29-1, the J gene TRBJ2-7; TRBD1 agrees at 7 bases. The CDR3 length is 10 residues. Looked up from germline, CDR1 is SQVTM and CDR2 is ANQGSEA. Losses at the gene ends were 7 bases for V and 4 bases for J; bases not matched to a gene: 1.

The V call is TRBV9, the J call TRBJ1-4; D may be TRBD1 (5 bases). Germline V gives CDR1 SGDLS, CDR2 YYNGEE. The CDR3 contains 15 residues. V dropped 3 bases and J dropped 6 bases, with 15 bases sitting between them. The DNA of the CDR3 is TGTGCCAGCAGCGCGACGGAGGGGACCTATGAAAAACTGTTTTTT. It yields the protein CASSATEGTYEKLFF. Full variable domain (rest looked up from reference TRBV9 and TRBJ1-4): DSGVTQTPKHLITATGQRVTLRCSPRSGDLSVYWYQQSLDQGLQFLIQYYNGEERAKGNILERFSAQQFPDLHSELNLSSLELGDSALYFCASSATEGTYEKLFFGSGTQLSVL.

The chain has TRBV7-9 and TRBJ1-5; tentatively, D is TRBD1 (5 bases). The germline V gene encodes CDR1 SEHNR and CDR2 FQNEAQ (reference sequence). The CDR3 length is 14 residues. Trimming pared 6 bases from V and 2 bases from J, leaving 11 bases between. The CDR3 DNA is TGTGCCAGCAGTCGGGGGTTAGGCAATCAGCCCCAGCATTTT. It yields the protein CASSRGLGNQPQHF.

The rearrangement links TRBV5-6 to TRBJ1-3; TRBD1 matches 7 bases. The trim removed 1 base at V and 0 bases at J, leaving 7 bases unmatched. The CDR3 loop spans 17 amino acids. CDR1 and CDR2 from the germline V gene are SGHDT and YYEEEE. This CDR3 is CASSLTGTALSGNTIYF. The CDR3 bases are TGTGCCAGCAGCTTGACCGGGACAGCCCTCTCTGGAAACACCATATATTTT.

The chain combines TRBV5-1 with TRBJ1-2; the D is unclear. Looked up from germline, CDR1 is SGHRS and CDR2 is YFSETQ. Trimming shortened V by 0 bases and J by 4 bases, and 19 bases separated the two germline ends. The CDR3 is 17 residues long. The CDR3 DNA is TGCGCCAGCAGCTTGGCCCCCCGAACCAGAGATACCTATGGCTACACCTTC. Amino acid sequence: CASSLAPRTRDTYGYTF.

V gene TRBV10-2 combines with J gene TRBJ1-1, with D maybe TRBD1 (5 bases). Germline V lookup: CDR1 WSHSY, CDR2 SAAADI. V was shortened by 8 bases and J by 1 base, with 11 bases between the two germline ends. The CDR3 contains 13 residues. The CDR3, as DNA: TGCGCCAGCGGCCGGGACCCGAACACTGAAGCTTTCTTT. Protein: CASGRDPNTEAFF.

The chain uses TRBV25-1 and TRBJ2-1; 8 nucleotides line up with TRBD2. Germline V CDR1 and CDR2: MGHDK, SYGVNS. The CDR3 spans 15 residues. V shed 5 bases and J 10 bases; nucleotides not matched to a gene: 13. In nucleotides, the CDR3 is TGTGCCAGCAGTTCCTCTAGCGGGCGGAATCTGGAGCAGTTCTTC. Protein: CASSSSSGRNLEQFF. Full variable domain (missing parts from reference TRBV25-1 and TRBJ2-1): EADIYQTPRYLVIGTGKKITLECSQTMGHDKMYWYQQDPGMELHLIHYSYGVNSTEKGDLSSESTVSRIRTEHFPLTLESARPSHTSQYLCASSSSSGRNLEQFFGPGTRLTVL.

The chain joins TRBV28 to TRBJ1-2, with TRBD1 as a possible D gene (5 bases). V was cut by 4 bases and J by 12 bases, with 12 bases left in between. Germline CDR1 reads MDHEN; CDR2 reads SYDVKM. The CDR3 covers 11 residues. CDR3 bases: TGTGCCAGCAGTTGGTCGGGGGGAAACACCTTC. It codes for CASSWSGGNTF.

This chain connects TRBV5-1 to TRBJ2-7, with 12 bases matching TRBD2. Trimming removed 5 bases from V and 0 bases from J; junction bases left unmatched: 3. This CDR3 is 15 amino acids long. CDR1 and CDR2 (germline): SGHRS, YFSETQ. The CDR3 is CASSLAGGPSYEQYF. The CDR3 DNA follows: TGCGCCAGCAGTCTAGCGGGAGGGCCCTCCTACGAGCAGTACTTC.

The chain uses TRBV18 and TRBJ2-1; D may be TRBD2 (6 bases). V was clipped by 3 bases and J by 6 bases, with 18 bases between them. Germline V gene sequence: CDR1 KGHSH, CDR2 LQKENI. This CDR3 comprises 16 residues. CDR3 amino acids: CASSPGGLRRANEQFF. The CDR3 coding sequence is TGTGCCAGCTCACCTGGAGGGTTACGCAGGGCCAATGAGCAGTTCTTC.

As for this clone: Other DNA sequences in the sample encode the same CDR3. The chain has TRBV11-2 and TRBJ2-3; tentative D call: TRBD1 (6 bases). Germline CDR1 is SGHAT and CDR2 is FQNNGV. V lost 1 base and J 4 bases, leaving 6 bases between the germline ends. The CDR3 has 13 amino acids. Here the CDR3 DNA reads TGTGCCAGCAGCTTAGCAGGGGCAGATACGCAGTATTTT. Amino acids: CASSLAGADTQYF.